This TCR beta chain was sequenced in a study of type 1 regulatory T cells. V was shortened by 8 bases and J by 7 bases, with 18 bases between the two germline ends. Germline CDR1 and CDR2: SGHTA and FQGTGA. CDR3 length: 14 residues. One entry per CDR3 protein results from TCRdb running MiXCR on the reads. This sample has tens of thousands of distinct CDR3 sequences, with approximately 67% found just once. This clonotype has a handful of counts. Its cognate antigen is unknown. This receptor was obtained from a human donor in good health. Sequencing input: cultured non-Tr1 T cells, either the whole culture or a sorted T cell fraction (not recorded which). J is TRBJ2-1 and V is TRBV7-3; D remains ambiguous. CDR3 region: CASSPAAGLNEQFF. Written as DNA, the CDR3 is TGTGCCAGCTCCCCTGCAGCTGGCCTAAATGAGCAGTTCTTC.